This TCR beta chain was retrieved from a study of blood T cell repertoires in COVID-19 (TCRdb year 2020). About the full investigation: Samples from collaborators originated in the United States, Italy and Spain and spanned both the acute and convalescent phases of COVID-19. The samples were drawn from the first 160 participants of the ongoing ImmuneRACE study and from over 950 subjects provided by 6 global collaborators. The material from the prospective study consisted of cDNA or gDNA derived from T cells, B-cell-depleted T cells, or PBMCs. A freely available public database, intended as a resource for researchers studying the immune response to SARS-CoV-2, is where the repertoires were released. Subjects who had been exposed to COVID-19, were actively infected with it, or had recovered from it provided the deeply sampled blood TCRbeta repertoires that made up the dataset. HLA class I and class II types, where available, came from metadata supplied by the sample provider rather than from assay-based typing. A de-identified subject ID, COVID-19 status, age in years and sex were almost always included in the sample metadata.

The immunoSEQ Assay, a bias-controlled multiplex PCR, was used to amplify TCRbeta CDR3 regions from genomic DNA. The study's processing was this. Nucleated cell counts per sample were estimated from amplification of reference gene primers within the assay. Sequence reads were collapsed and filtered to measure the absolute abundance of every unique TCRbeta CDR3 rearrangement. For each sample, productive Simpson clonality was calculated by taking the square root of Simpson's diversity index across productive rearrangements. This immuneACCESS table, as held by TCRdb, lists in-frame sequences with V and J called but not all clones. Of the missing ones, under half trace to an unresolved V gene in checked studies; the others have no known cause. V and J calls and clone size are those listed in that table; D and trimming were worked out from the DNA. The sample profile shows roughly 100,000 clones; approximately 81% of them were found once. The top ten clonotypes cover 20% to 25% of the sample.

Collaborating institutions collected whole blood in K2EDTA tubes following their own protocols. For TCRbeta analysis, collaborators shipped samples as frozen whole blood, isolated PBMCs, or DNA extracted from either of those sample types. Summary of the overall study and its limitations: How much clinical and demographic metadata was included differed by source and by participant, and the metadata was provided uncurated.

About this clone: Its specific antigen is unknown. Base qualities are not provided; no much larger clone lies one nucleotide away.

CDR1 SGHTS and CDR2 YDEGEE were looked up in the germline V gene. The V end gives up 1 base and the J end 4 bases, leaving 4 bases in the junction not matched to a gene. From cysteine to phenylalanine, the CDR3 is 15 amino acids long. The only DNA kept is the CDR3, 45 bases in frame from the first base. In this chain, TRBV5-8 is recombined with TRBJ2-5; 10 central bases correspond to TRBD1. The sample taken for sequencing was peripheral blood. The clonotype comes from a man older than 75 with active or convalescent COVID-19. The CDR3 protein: CASSLRTGGRETQYF. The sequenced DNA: TGTGCCAGCAGCTTGAGGACAGGGGGGAGAGAGACCCAGTACTTC.